Each of the 19 T cell receptor beta chains below was sequenced from the same sample in a study of control samples from healthy donors and cancer patients (dated by TCRdb to between 2020 and 2021). Libraries were prepared through the immunoSEQ multiplex PCR assay. Here the immuneACCESS table is served through TCRdb, limited to in-frame sequences with V and J called. Missing clones are a known gap in these copies; in checked studies unresolved V genes cover under half, and the rest lacks a known reason. Present in this sample are about 89,000 clones, about 89% of which were seen just once. The ten largest clonotypes hold roughly 21% of the sample. The specimen sequenced was blood. These receptor sequences come from a man aged 30 to 39 in good health.

The J gene is TRBJ2-7, the V gene TRBV28; 9 bases are shared with TRBD2. The CDR3 loop spans 15 amino acids. V lost 8 bases to trimming and J lost 6 bases; unmatched junction nucleotides: 14. The germline V gene has CDR1 MDHEN and CDR2 SYDVKM. Written as DNA, the CDR3 is TGTGCCAGCGTGGGACTAGCCGAATTTTCAAGCGAGCAGTACTTC. It yields the protein CASVGLAEFSSEQYF.

This chain links TRBV5-1 with TRBJ1-4; D not resolved. The ends were cut back, 4 bases at V and 7 bases at J, with 17 bases in the middle. Germline V CDR1 and CDR2: SGHRS, YFSETQ. The CDR3 contains 15 residues. CDR3 nucleotides: TGCGCCAGCAGCAGCGGTTCGGGGTTGTTTGAAAAACTGTTTTTT. The encoded protein is CASSSGSGLFEKLFF.

The chain couples TRBV24-1 to TRBJ2-1, with TRBD2 matching 7 bases. The V and J ends lost 1 base and 2 bases, in that order; junction bases with no gene match: 1. Germline V gene lookup returns CDR1 KGHDR and CDR2 SFDVKD. The length of the CDR3 is 15 residues. Written as DNA, the CDR3 is TGTGCCACCAGTGATTTAGCGGGGACCTACAATGAGCAGTTCTTC. This sequence encodes CATSDLAGTYNEQFF.

The chain couples TRBV11-2 to TRBJ1-1, with TRBD1 matching over 11 bases. The length of the CDR3 is 16 residues. From germline, CDR1 is SGHAT and CDR2 FQNNGV. J gave up 3 bases and V 5 bases, and 8 bases lay outside the gene matches. Here the CDR3 DNA reads TGTGCCAGCAGCCCCGGACAGGGGGCAGGGCACACTGAAGCTTTCTTT. Its translation: CASSPGQGAGHTEAFF.

V gene TRBV6-5 combines with J gene TRBJ2-7; a possible D gene is TRBD2 (6 bases). The CDR3 runs 14 residues. The V and J ends lost 2 bases and 3 bases respectively, with 11 bases between them. The germline CDR1 and CDR2 sequences are MNHEY and SVGAGI. Here the CDR3 reads CASSYGRGGYEQYF. CDR3 in DNA: TGTGCCAGCAGTTACGGGCGGGGAGGCTACGAGCAGTACTTC.

CDR3 in DNA: TGCGCCAGCAGCCAACCTCCAGGGGGCGCTTATCAGCCCCAGCATTTT. Translation gives CASSQPPGGAYQPQHF. The chain couples TRBV4-1 to TRBJ1-5; 8 nucleotides align to TRBD1. This CDR3 contains 16 residues. CDR1 is MGHRA, CDR2 YSYEKL, per germline. The ends lost 2 bases at V and 5 bases at J; junction bases unmatched: 8.

The chain couples TRBV7-2 to TRBJ1-2; D is ambiguous. This CDR3 comprises 16 residues. V lost 3 bases to trimming and J lost 3 bases, with 17 bases between them. Germline V gene lookup returns CDR1 SGHTA and CDR2 FQGNSA. CDR3 in amino acids: CASSFSLRATDYGYTF. The DNA of the CDR3 is TGTGCCAGCAGCTTCTCCCTCCGGGCTACGGACTATGGCTACACCTTC.

This sequence joins TRBV19 and TRBJ1-4; no clear D gene. Trimming left V 3 bases short and J 0 bases short, with 14 bases between. The V gene's germline CDR1 is LNHDA and CDR2 SQIVND (reference sequence). The CDR3 is 17 residues long. CDR3 nucleotides: TGTGCCAGTAGTATCGGTTCGGGGTTCGCAACTAATGAAAAACTGTTTTTT. Protein product: CASSIGSGFATNEKLFF.

The V and J genes are TRBV10-2 and TRBJ2-5; D gene unclear. Germline V gene data show CDR1 as WSHSY and CDR2 as SAAADI. CDR3 length equals 14 residues. V was clipped by 3 bases and J by 5 bases, with 13 bases between them. CDR3: CASSERARSETQYF. CDR3 bases: TGCGCCAGCAGTGAAAGGGCTAGATCGGAGACCCAGTACTTC.

The chain uses TRBV10-2 and TRBJ2-5, with 7 bases that match TRBD1. This CDR3 is 14 amino acids long. Trimming at V came to 3 bases and at J to 5 bases, leaving 6 bases not matched to a gene. Germline V gives CDR1 WSHSY, CDR2 SAAADI. CDR3 loop: CASSDTGASETQYF. The CDR3 nucleotides read TGCGCCAGCAGTGACACAGGGGCCTCGGAGACCCAGTACTTC.

This chain links TRBV29-1 with TRBJ2-1; 8 bases are a match to TRBD1. From germline, CDR1 is SQVTM and CDR2 ANQGSEA. V lost 1 base, J lost 9 bases, and 8 bases stayed unmatched. The CDR3 contains 14 residues. CDR3 DNA sequence: TGCAGCGTTGAAGGACAGGGGAGATTTGGTGAGCAGTTCTTC. Its translation is CSVEGQGRFGEQFF.

The chain has TRBV7-8 and TRBJ1-3; no clear D gene. The CDR3 loop spans 15 amino acids. V lost 0 bases and J lost 3, with 9 bases in between. Germline V gives CDR1 SGHVS, CDR2 FQNEAQ. CDR3 nucleotide sequence: TGTGCCAGCAGCTTAGCGAGGACCGATGGAAACACCATATATTTT. This codes for CASSLARTDGNTIYF.

This clone was counted a few times. The rearrangement uses TRBV5-1 and TRBJ1-6; 7 positions match TRBD1. This CDR3 comprises 15 residues. With V trimmed by 4 bases and J by 8 bases, 9 bases remained unmatched. Germline lookup yields CDR1 SGHRS and CDR2 YFSETQ. The CDR3 DNA sequence: TGCGCCAGCAGCAGATCCGGGGACAGAGATTCACCCCTCCACTTT. Encoded protein: CASSRSGDRDSPLHF. Together with reference TRBV5-1 and TRBJ1-6, the CDR3 gives the full variable domain: KAGVTQTPRYLIKTRGQQVTLSCSPISGHRSVSWYQQTPGQGLQFLFEYFSETQRNKGNFPGRFSGRQFSNSRSEMNVSTLELGDSALYLCASSRSGDRDSPLHFGNGTRLTVT.

The CDR3 DNA reads TGTGCCAGCAGTACCCGCGGGGGGCCCAGCACAGATACGCAGTATTTT. Protein product: CASSTRGGPSTDTQYF. The chain combines TRBV6-6 with TRBJ2-3, with 8 bases aligning to TRBD2. J was trimmed by 0 bases and V by 5 bases; bases with no gene match: 7. The germline gives CDR1 MNHNY, CDR2 SVGAGI (reference sequence). The CDR3 extends over 16 amino acids.

Turning to this clone: Other DNA sequences in this specimen translate into the identical CDR3. This chain links TRBV6-5 with TRBJ1-2; D remains ambiguous. The V end was cut by 5 bases, the J end by 4 bases, with 5 bases between. The CDR3 is 11 residues long. CDR1 and CDR2 from the germline V gene are MNHEY and SVGAGI. CDR3 in DNA: TGTGCCAGCAGTCCGGGCTATGGCTACACCTTC. Its translation: CASSPGYGYTF.

The V gene is TRBV7-6, the J gene TRBJ2-1; no clear D gene. The CDR3 extends over 13 amino acids. Deletions cut 5 bases from V and 8 bases from J, with 13 bases between. The germline gives CDR1 SGHVS, CDR2 FNYEAQ. This CDR3 reads CASSPGRIYEQFF. The DNA for the CDR3 is TGTGCCAGCAGCCCCGGGCGGATTTATGAGCAGTTCTTC.

This sequence joins TRBV10-3 and TRBJ2-3, with 9 bases lining up with TRBD2. Trimming removed 2 bases from V and 6 bases from J; junction bases left unmatched: 9. Germline V gene sequence: CDR1 ENHRY, CDR2 SYGVKD. This CDR3 comprises 16 residues. The DNA for the CDR3 is TGTGCCATCAGTGAGAGGGTAGCGGGGGTATCGGATACGCAGTATTTT. Its translation is CAISERVAGVSDTQYF.

The chain joins TRBV29-1 to TRBJ1-1; 7 nucleotides agree with TRBD1. V shed 1 base, J shed 3 bases, and the junction held 5 bases outside the gene matches. CDR1 and CDR2 (germline): SQVTM, ANQGSEA. This CDR3 comprises 14 residues. The CDR3 nucleotides are TGCAGCGTTGAAGGTTCAGGGGGGTACACTGAAGCTTTCTTT. Translation: CSVEGSGGYTEAFF.

The chain employs TRBV5-6 and TRBJ2-7; 7 positions agree with TRBD1. Germline-derived CDR1 and CDR2 are SGHDT and YYEEEE. With V trimmed by 3 bases and J by 3 bases, 9 bases remained unmatched. The CDR3 length is 15 residues. This chain's CDR3 is CASSSIPTGYYEQYV. The CDR3 coding sequence is TGTGCCAGCAGCTCAATCCCGACAGGGTACTACGAGCAGTACGTC.